This is a list of T cell receptor beta chains from one sample in a study of identical twins. One entry per CDR3 protein, called by TCRdb with MiXCR from the 5' RACE reads. The sample gives nearly 900,000 distinct CDR3 sequences, roughly an eighth of which show up once; around 1.5% is in the top ten. This sample was shared with a second study, whose subject was yellow fever vaccine responses in identical twins.

Material for sequencing was PBMCs. These receptors all stem from a woman under 30 in good health. CDR3s include the opening cysteine and the closing phenylalanine or tryptophan. A D gene is named only where the DNA matches it firmly. The listing skips clone size in some rows; elsewhere it reads once, few, many or a size class.

v_gene: TRBV15; abundance: few; d_gene: TRBD1; j_gene: TRBJ2-7; CDR3aa: CATSSPGQTYEQYF; CDR3nt: TGTGCCACCAGCAGCCCGGGACAGACCTACGAGCAGTACTTC
v_gene: TRBV3-1; abundance: .; d_gene: .; j_gene: TRBJ2-1; CDR3aa: CASSQGRGAHEQFF; CDR3nt: TGTGCCAGCAGCCAAGGTCGGGGGGCCCATGAGCAGTTCTTC
v_gene: TRBV28; abundance: few; d_gene: TRBD1; j_gene: TRBJ1-2; CDR3aa: CASSKTRTGKYGYTF; CDR3nt: TGTGCCAGCAGCAAAACCCGGACAGGGAAATATGGCTACACCTTC
v_gene: TRBV7-8; abundance: few; d_gene: .; j_gene: TRBJ2-2; CDR3aa: CASSQSSGVGTGELFF; CDR3nt: TGTGCCAGCAGCCAAAGCTCGGGAGTAGGGACCGGGGAGCTGTTTTTT
v_gene: TRBV12-3/TRBV12-4; abundance: .; d_gene: TRBD1; j_gene: TRBJ1-2; CDR3aa: CASSDRGEGYGYTF; CDR3nt: TGTGCCAGCAGTGACAGGGGCGAGGGCTATGGCTACACCTTC
v_gene: TRBV19; abundance: .; d_gene: .; j_gene: TRBJ1-2; CDR3aa: CASSSKNYGYTF; CDR3nt: TGTGCCAGTAGTAGTAAAAACTATGGCTACACCTTC
v_gene: TRBV10-3; abundance: many; d_gene: .; j_gene: TRBJ1-4; CDR3aa: CAISDRLGSGEVNEKLFF; CDR3nt: TGTGCCATCAGTGACCGCCTGGGATCAGGGGAGGTTAATGAAAAACTGTTTTTT
v_gene: TRBV5-5; abundance: .; d_gene: TRBD1; j_gene: TRBJ1-5; CDR3aa: CASSLGPATGGLQPQHF; CDR3nt: TGTGCCAGCAGCTTGGGCCCCGCGACAGGGGGCTTGCAGCCCCAGCATTTT
v_gene: TRBV6-6; abundance: .; d_gene: .; j_gene: TRBJ2-3; CDR3aa: CASSDGTTQYF; CDR3nt: TGTGCCAGCAGTGACGGGACGACGCAGTATTTT
v_gene: TRBV15; abundance: many; d_gene: TRBD1; j_gene: TRBJ1-1; CDR3aa: CATSRATGGRTEAFF; CDR3nt: TGTGCCACCAGCAGGGCGACAGGGGGCCGTACTGAAGCTTTCTTT
v_gene: TRBV27; abundance: .; d_gene: .; j_gene: TRBJ2-3; CDR3aa: CASSSLHPTIDTQYF; CDR3nt: TGTGCCAGCAGTTCTCTACATCCGACTATAGATACGCAGTATTTT
v_gene: TRBV28; abundance: few; d_gene: .; j_gene: TRBJ1-2; CDR3aa: CASLQGTGYTF; CDR3nt: TGTGCCAGTCTCCAGGGTACTGGCTACACCTTC